The 5 T cell receptor beta chains given below trace back to one sample, sequenced in a study of cytomegalovirus exposure and HLA in healthy donors. The PCR employed 60 Vbeta primers together with 13 Jbeta primers. Clones were read by immunoSEQ multiplex PCR, and TCRdb kept only the in-frame ones, dropping some. The table has 150,000 to 200,000 clones, approximately 81% seen once; the top ten hold approximately 0.8%. Specimen: PBMCs. The source of these receptors is a woman aged 18-29 years in good health and CMV-seronegative.

This clone is a singleton in its sample. This chain connects TRBV7-2 to TRBJ2-5; TRBD2 might be the D (5 bases). The CDR3 runs to 15 residues. V was cut by 6 bases and J by 5 bases, with 19 bases left in between. Germline lookup yields CDR1 SGHTA and CDR2 FQGNSA. CDR3 coding DNA: TGTGCCAGCAGACTAGATCTGCACGCGAGGGAGACCCAGTACTTC. Amino acids: CASRLDLHARETQYF.

The chain joins TRBV11-1 to TRBJ2-3, with TRBD2 matching 12 bases. CDR1 SGHAT and CDR2 FQDESV come from the germline V gene (reference sequence). The ends lost 5 bases at V and 2 bases at J; junction bases unmatched: 14. The CDR3 is made up of 19 amino acids. CDR3 amino acids: CASSAYPRLAGDITDTQYF. CDR3 bases: TGTGCCAGCAGCGCTTACCCTAGACTAGCGGGAGACATCACAGATACGCAGTATTTT.

The chain has TRBV27 and TRBJ2-7; 12 bases fit TRBD2. CDR1 and CDR2 (germline): MNHEY, SMNVEV (reference sequence). The CDR3 extends over 17 amino acids. V gave up 5 bases and J gave up 2 bases; unmatched junction bases: 10. The CDR3 DNA reads as TGTGCCAGCAGTGCAAACTTCCGACTAGCGGGAGCCTACGAGCAGTACTTC. The encoded protein is CASSANFRLAGAYEQYF.

Points on this clone: A junction end diverges from the germline sequence, so it may reflect a read error. This chain joins TRBV15 and TRBJ2-5, with 7 nucleotides matching TRBD2. The CDR3 covers 17 residues. In germline, CDR1 is LNHNV, CDR2 YYDKDF (reference sequence). The CDR3 DNA reads as TGTGCCGCCAGGAAGTACGTGGGGGAGGGAGTCCAAGAGACCCAGTACTTC. Translation: CAARKYVGEGVQETQYF.

The chain has TRBV28 and TRBJ2-3; the D gene is possibly TRBD1 (5 bases). V dropped 5 bases and J dropped 4 bases, with 13 bases sitting between them. The germline V gene encodes CDR1 MDHEN and CDR2 SYDVKM. The CDR3 spans 14 residues. CDR3 nucleotides: TGTGCCAGCAGTGATCAGGGAAACCCAGATACGCAGTATTTT. This codes for CASSDQGNPDTQYF.